The 19 T cell receptor beta chains in this list originate from one sample, sequenced in a study of blood T cell repertoires in COVID-19. The data were produced by immunoSEQ multiplex PCR, yet TCRdb's version contains in-frame clones alone and is incomplete. The sample comprises roughly 260,000 clones, about 89% of which are singletons, and approximately 2.4% rests with the top ten. The sequenced sample consisted of PBMCs or T cells enriched from blood (not recorded which). The receptors here all came from a woman in her late teens or twenties who had recovered from COVID-19.

The J gene is TRBJ2-6, the V gene TRBV27, with 9 bases fitting TRBD1. The CDR3 covers 18 residues. CDR1 is MNHEY, CDR2 SMNVEV, per germline (reference sequence). The V segment lost 5 bases and the J segment 0 bases; nucleotides outside the gene matches: 8. CDR3 coding DNA: TGTGCCAGCAGTCCGTGGGGACAGGGATTCTCTGGGGCCAACGTCCTGACTTTC. Its translation: CASSPWGQGFSGANVLTF.

Concerning this clone: Other nucleotide sequences from this sample produce the same CDR3. The chain links TRBV11-2 to TRBJ1-2; no reliable D call. The CDR3 consists of 11 residues. V was shortened by 3 bases and J by 7 bases, with 6 bases between the two germline ends. The V gene's germline CDR1 is SGHAT and CDR2 FQNNGV. CDR3 DNA: TGTGCCAGCAGCTTCGGCGGTGGCTACACCTTC. It translates to CASSFGGGYTF. The variable domain in full, completed from reference TRBV11-2 and TRBJ1-2, reads EAGVAQSPRYKIIEKRQSVAFWCNPISGHATLYWYQQILGQGPKLLIQFQNNGVVDDSQLPKDRFSAERLKGVDSTLKIQPAKLEDSAVYLCASSFGGGYTFGSGTRLTVV.

This chain joins TRBV7-9 and TRBJ1-2, with 9 bases lining up with TRBD1. Trimming cost V 3 bases and J 2 bases; bases outside gene matches: 16. The CDR3 is 19 residues long. Germline lookup yields CDR1 SEHNR and CDR2 FQNEAQ (reference sequence). CDR3 residues: CASSLTGGTIESPNYGYTF. In DNA form, the CDR3 reads TGTGCCAGCAGCTTGACAGGGGGGACCATTGAATCTCCCAACTATGGCTACACCTTC.

The rearrangement links TRBV19 to TRBJ1-5; TRBD1 agrees at 7 bases. Germline V gene sequence: CDR1 LNHDA, CDR2 SQIVND (reference sequence). V gave up 3 bases and J gave up 3 bases; unmatched junction bases: 8. CDR3 length: 16 amino acids. CDR3 coding DNA: TGTGCCAGTAGTATGTCACAGGGGATCTACAATCAGCCCCAGCATTTT. This codes for CASSMSQGIYNQPQHF.

The CDR3 protein is CASSLGAGGQETQYF. The CDR3 DNA reads TGTGCCAGCAGCTTAGGTGCGGGGGGCCAAGAGACCCAGTACTTC. The V call is TRBV7-2, the J call TRBJ2-5; 8 bases are shared with TRBD2. The V segment lost 1 base and the J segment 1 base; nucleotides outside the gene matches: 2. Looked up from germline, CDR1 is SGHTA and CDR2 is FQGNSA. This CDR3 contains 15 residues.

The V call is TRBV4-1, the J call TRBJ1-1; 8 nucleotides match TRBD1. The V gene end was trimmed by 3 bases and the J gene end by 7 bases; junction bases not matched to a gene: 10. The CDR3 totals 15 residues. Germline CDR1 is MGHRA and CDR2 is YSYEKL. The chain's CDR3 is CASSQEDRAGSEAFF. The CDR3 nucleotides read TGCGCCAGCAGCCAGGAGGACAGGGCAGGTAGTGAAGCTTTCTTT.

The J gene is TRBJ1-2, the V gene TRBV7-2, with D possibly TRBD1 on 5 matching bases. The germline CDR1 and CDR2 sequences are SGHTA and FQGNSA. The CDR3 is made up of 15 amino acids. Trimming removed 7 bases from V and 7 bases from J, with 22 bases in between. DNA of the CDR3: TGTGCCAGCAACCCAAACGGAGGGACCGTCCGTGGCTACACCTTC. Protein: CASNPNGGTVRGYTF.

V is TRBV9 and J is TRBJ2-5, with 10 bases matching TRBD2. The length of the CDR3 is 16 residues. Germline values: CDR1 SGDLS, CDR2 YYNGEE. J gave up 1 base and V 0 bases, and 3 bases lay outside the gene matches. CDR3 nucleotides: TGTGCCAGCAGCGTAGTGGCTAGCGGGGGCCAAGAGACCCAGTACTTC. Translated, it gives CASSVVASGGQETQYF. The full variable domain, with the rest looked up from reference TRBV9 and TRBJ2-5, is DSGVTQTPKHLITATGQRVTLRCSPRSGDLSVYWYQQSLDQGLQFLIQYYNGEERAKGNILERFSAQQFPDLHSELNLSSLELGDSALYFCASSVVASGGQETQYFGPGTRLLVL.

The chain joins TRBV19 to TRBJ2-6, with D perhaps matching TRBD1 (6 bases). The CDR3 extends over 19 amino acids. V lost 1 base and J lost 0, with 16 bases in between. Germline-derived CDR1 and CDR2 are LNHDA and SQIVND (reference sequence). The CDR3 DNA reads TGTGCCAGTAGTATAGGATCCCCGGGACACAACTCTGGGGCCAACGTCCTGACTTTC. Amino acid sequence: CASSIGSPGHNSGANVLTF.

The rearrangement uses TRBV7-9 and TRBJ1-4, with D uncertain. There are 16 residues in the CDR3. V was cut by 2 bases and J by 6 bases, with 16 bases left in between. The V gene's germline CDR1 is SEHNR and CDR2 FQNEAQ (reference sequence). The DNA for the CDR3 is TGTGCCAGCAGCTTATTGGACTGGGGTCTTTATGAAAAACTGTTTTTT. This translates into CASSLLDWGLYEKLFF.

This clone appeared a few times. V and J are TRBV5-1 and TRBJ2-5; 8 bases agree with TRBD1. Trimming took 0 bases from V and 3 from J; bases not matched to a gene: 7. CDR1 and CDR2 from the germline V gene are SGHRS and YFSETQ. This CDR3 comprises 16 residues. CDR3 nucleotides: TGCGCCAGCAGCTTGGTCGACCCGACAGGGGAAGAGACCCAGTACTTC. Its protein is CASSLVDPTGEETQYF. The full variable domain, completed using reference TRBV5-1 and TRBJ2-5, is KAGVTQTPRYLIKTRGQQVTLSCSPISGHRSVSWYQQTPGQGLQFLFEYFSETQRNKGNFPGRFSGRQFSNSRSEMNVSTLELGDSALYLCASSLVDPTGEETQYFGPGTRLLVL.

V gene TRBV11-2 combines with J gene TRBJ2-5; 7 positions agree with TRBD2. The CDR3 length is 12 residues. Germline CDR1 is SGHAT and CDR2 is FQNNGV. V lost 7 bases to trimming and J lost 4 bases; unmatched junction nucleotides: 3. CDR3 in amino acids: CASTTGGETQYF. The CDR3 DNA sequence: TGTGCCAGCACCACGGGGGGAGAGACCCAGTACTTC.

This clone was seen more than once but under ten times. The V and J genes are TRBV11-2 and TRBJ2-7; a weak D match, TRBD2 (7 bases). Germline V gene data show CDR1 as SGHAT and CDR2 as FQNNGV. CDR3 size: 15 residues. V lost 5 bases, J lost 6 bases, and 20 bases lay in between. The DNA of the CDR3 is TGTGCCAGCAGCGCGTGGGGGGGGGCGGAAGCCGAGCAGTACTTC. As protein: CASSAWGGAEAEQYF.

The chain uses TRBV27 and TRBJ1-2, with no clear D. Trimming removed 3 bases at V and 7 bases at J, with 18 bases between. CDR1 is MNHEY, CDR2 SMNVEV, per germline (reference sequence). The CDR3 consists of 15 residues. CDR3 bases: TGTGCCAGCAGTTTCTCACGGGGTAGAAGGTCTGGCTACACCTTC. It yields the protein CASSFSRGRRSGYTF.

The chain employs TRBV4-2 and TRBJ1-2; D might be TRBD1 (6 bases). CDR3 length: 16 residues. Germline CDR1 reads LGHNA; CDR2 reads YNFKEQ. V shed 0 bases and J shed 0 bases, with 11 bases lying between them. The CDR3 DNA sequence: TGTGCCAGCAGCCAAGAAGGGGGTCCAACTAACTATGGCTACACCTTC. It translates to CASSQEGGPTNYGYTF.

The rearrangement links TRBV27 to TRBJ2-2, with TRBD2 matching over 10 bases. The CDR3 has 19 amino acids. V shed 5 bases, J shed 4 bases, and the junction held 16 bases outside the gene matches. Germline lookup yields CDR1 MNHEY and CDR2 SMNVEV (reference sequence). This CDR3 reads CASSHQGGGSGRGTGELFF. Here the CDR3 DNA reads TGTGCCAGCAGTCACCAGGGAGGTGGGAGCGGGAGGGGCACCGGGGAGCTGTTTTTT.

This clone was seen only once. V is TRBV21-1 and J is TRBJ2-7; TRBD2 is taken as the D call from the table, unchecked against the DNA. TRBV21-1 has pseudogene status. The CDR3 runs 13 residues. The chain's CDR3 is CASSAGFPYEQYF. In nucleotides, the CDR3 is TGTGCCAGTTCGGCGGGATTCCCCTACGAGCAGTACTTC.

This chain uses TRBV10-1 with TRBJ2-5; 11 bases are shared with TRBD1. This CDR3 has 14 residues. Germline loops: CDR1 WNHNN, CDR2 SYGVQD (reference sequence). V was clipped by 8 bases and J by 4 bases; unmatched bases: 6. In nucleotides, the CDR3 is TGCGCCAGCTCCACGGGACAGGGGGGAGAGACCCAGTACTTC. This gives the protein CASSTGQGGETQYF.

The CDR3 region is CASSQDGQGVYGYTF. CDR3 nucleotides: TGCGCCAGCAGCCAAGATGGGCAGGGTGTCTATGGCTACACCTTC. This chain joins TRBV4-1 and TRBJ1-2, with a possible D match to TRBD1 (5 bases). The germline V gene has CDR1 MGHRA and CDR2 YSYEKL. Trimming removed 0 bases at V and 4 bases at J, with 12 bases between. The CDR3 length is 15 residues.